This is a list of T cell receptor beta chains from one sample in a study of OX40 agonist ivuxolimab in advanced cancers. Profiled with immunoSEQ multiplex PCR; TCRdb holds only in-frame clones, not every one. The repertoire includes more than 20,000 clones, just under 75% of them detected once, and 15% to 20% sits in the top ten. The input for sequencing was CD4+ or CD8+ T cells sorted from blood, taken in a trial of the OX40 agonist ivuxolimab. The receptors here all came from an adult with an advanced solid tumor such as melanoma, head and neck, liver or kidney cancer. Each CDR3 is given with its conserved first and last residue. A D gene is named only where the DNA matches it firmly. Where a row states a size, it is once, few, many or the class of an expanded clone; other rows omit it.

>once|TRBV6-5|TRBJ1-1|-
TGTGCCAGCAGTTACTCCGCAGGGGAAGGAGCTTTCTTT
CASSYSAGEGAFF
>-|TRBV19|TRBJ1-5|-
TGTGCCACCACCCCAGGGAGACGTGGCAATCAGCCCCAGCATTTT
CATTPGRRGNQPQHF
>-|TRBV9|TRBJ1-4|TRBD1
TGTGCCAGCAGCCAGGGACAGTCAGGAATTGAAAAACTGTTTTTT
CASSQGQSGIEKLFF
>-|TRBV7-3|TRBJ2-3|-
TGTGCCAGCAGCTTAAGCCCCACTCCCGGCGATACGCAGTATTTT
CASSLSPTPGDTQYF
>-|TRBV13|TRBJ2-5|TRBD1
TGTGCCAGCAGTTCGGGACAGGGTGTTGGAGTGACCCAGTACTTC
CASSSGQGVGVTQYF
>-|TRBV30|TRBJ2-2|TRBD2
TGTGCCTGGAGGGTGGAGCGGGGGGGCATCACCGGGGAGCTGTTTTTT
CAWRVERGGITGELFF
>-|TRBV7-9|TRBJ2-7|-
TGTGCCAGCAGCTTAGGCGTGGGGGAGCAGTACTTC
CASSLGVGEQYF
>-|TRBV7-9|TRBJ2-3|-
TGTGCCAGCAGCCCCGACACAGATACGCAGTATTTT
CASSPDTDTQYF
>few|TRBV5-4|TRBJ2-3|-
TGTGCCAGCAGCTTTCGAGGGGGTGGCACAGATACGCAGTATTTT
CASSFRGGGTDTQYF
>-|TRBV5-1|TRBJ2-7|-
TGCGCCAGCATCGGGGAACCGACCTACGAGCAGTACTTC
CASIGEPTYEQYF
>-|TRBV5-8|TRBJ2-5|TRBD2
TGTGCCAGCACATGGGGGGGGTTCACCCAGTACTTC
CASTWGGFTQYF
>-|TRBV18|TRBJ2-7|-
TGTGCCAGCTCACCAGGACCAGACAGACTACCCTCCTACGAGCAGTACTTC
CASSPGPDRLPSYEQYF
>-|TRBV5-8|TRBJ1-1|-
TGTGCCAGCACTTTGGTGTTCCTAATGAACACTGAAGCTTTCTTT
CASTLVFLMNTEAFF
>-|TRBV7-8|TRBJ2-2|-
TGCGCCAGCAGCCCGAGGTGGGCGGGGCACTCTACCGGGGAGCTGTTTTTT
CASSPRWAGHSTGELFF
>-|TRBV4-2|TRBJ2-2|-
TGTGCCAGCAGCCCAGAACGGGGCACCGGGGAGCTGTTTTTT
CASSPERGTGELFF